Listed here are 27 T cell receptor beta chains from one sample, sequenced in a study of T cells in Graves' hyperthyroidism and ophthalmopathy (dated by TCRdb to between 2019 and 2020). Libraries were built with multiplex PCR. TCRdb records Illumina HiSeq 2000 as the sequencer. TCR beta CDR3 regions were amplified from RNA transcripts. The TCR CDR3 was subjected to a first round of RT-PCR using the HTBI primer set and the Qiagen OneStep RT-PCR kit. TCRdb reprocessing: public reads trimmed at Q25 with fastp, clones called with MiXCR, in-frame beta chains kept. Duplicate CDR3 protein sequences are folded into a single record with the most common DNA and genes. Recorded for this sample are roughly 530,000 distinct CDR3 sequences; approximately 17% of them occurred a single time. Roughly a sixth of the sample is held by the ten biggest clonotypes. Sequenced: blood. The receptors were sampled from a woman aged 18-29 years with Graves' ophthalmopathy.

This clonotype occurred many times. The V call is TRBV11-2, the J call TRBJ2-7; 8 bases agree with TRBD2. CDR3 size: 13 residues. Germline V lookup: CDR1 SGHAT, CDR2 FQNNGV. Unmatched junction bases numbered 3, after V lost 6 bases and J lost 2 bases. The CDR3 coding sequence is TGTGCCAGCAGGTTACTAGCGGCCTACGAGCAGTACTTC. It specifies CASRLLAAYEQYF.

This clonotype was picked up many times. CDR3 nucleotides: TGTGCCAGCAGTCCCCACCCTGACAGGGCGAATGAAAAACTGTTTTTT. This codes for CASSPHPDRANEKLFF. The J gene is TRBJ1-4, the V gene TRBV28; 7 bases are a match to TRBD1. The CDR3 spans 16 residues. Germline assignment: CDR1 MDHEN and CDR2 SYDVKM. Unmatched junction bases numbered 11, after V lost 5 bases and J lost 5 bases.

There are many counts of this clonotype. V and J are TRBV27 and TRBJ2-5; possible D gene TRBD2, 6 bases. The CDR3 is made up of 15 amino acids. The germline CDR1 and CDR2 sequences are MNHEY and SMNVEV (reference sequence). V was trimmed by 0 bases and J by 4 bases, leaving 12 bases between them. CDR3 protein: CASSLSEGLGETQYF. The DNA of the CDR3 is TGTGCCAGCAGTTTATCGGAGGGGTTGGGAGAGACCCAGTACTTC.

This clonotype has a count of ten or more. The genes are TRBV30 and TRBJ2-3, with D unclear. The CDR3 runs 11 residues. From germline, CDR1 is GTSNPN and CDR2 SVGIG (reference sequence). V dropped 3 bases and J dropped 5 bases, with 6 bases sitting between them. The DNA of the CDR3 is TGTGCCTGGAGCACACAAGATACGCAGTATTTT. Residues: CAWSTQDTQYF.

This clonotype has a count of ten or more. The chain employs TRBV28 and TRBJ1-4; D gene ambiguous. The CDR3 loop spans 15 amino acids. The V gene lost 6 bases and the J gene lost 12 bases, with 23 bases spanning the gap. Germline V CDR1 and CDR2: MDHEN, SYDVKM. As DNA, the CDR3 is TGTGCCAGCAGGTCAGACTTGCGGACCTTAGAAGAACTGTTTTTT. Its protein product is CASRSDLRTLEELFF.

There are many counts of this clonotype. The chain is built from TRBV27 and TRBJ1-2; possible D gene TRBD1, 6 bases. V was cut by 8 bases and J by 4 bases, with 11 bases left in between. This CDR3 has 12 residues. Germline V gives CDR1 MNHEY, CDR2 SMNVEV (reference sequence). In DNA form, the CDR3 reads TGTGCCAGCCGGGGGGCCCCCTATGGCTACACCTTC. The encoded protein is CASRGAPYGYTF.

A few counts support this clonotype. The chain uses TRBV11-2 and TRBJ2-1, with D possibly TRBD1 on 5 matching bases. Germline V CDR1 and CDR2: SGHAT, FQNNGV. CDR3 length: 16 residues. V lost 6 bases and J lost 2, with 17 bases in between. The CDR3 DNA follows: TGTGCCAGCAGTGAATGGGCAGGGTGGCCCTACAATGAGCAGTTCTTC. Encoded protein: CASSEWAGWPYNEQFF.

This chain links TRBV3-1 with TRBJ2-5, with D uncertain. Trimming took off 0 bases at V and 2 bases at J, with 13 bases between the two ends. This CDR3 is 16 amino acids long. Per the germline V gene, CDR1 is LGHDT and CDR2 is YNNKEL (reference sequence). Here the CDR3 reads CASSQDVGSRQETQYF. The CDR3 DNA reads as TGTGCCAGCAGCCAAGACGTGGGCAGTAGACAAGAGACCCAGTACTTC.

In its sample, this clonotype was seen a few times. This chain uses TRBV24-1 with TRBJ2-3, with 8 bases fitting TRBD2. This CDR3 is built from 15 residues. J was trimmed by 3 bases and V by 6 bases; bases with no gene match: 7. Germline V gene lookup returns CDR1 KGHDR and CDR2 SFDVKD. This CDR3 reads CATSPGGGRTDTQYF. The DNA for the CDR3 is TGTGCCACCAGTCCGGGGGGGGGACGGACAGATACGCAGTATTTT.

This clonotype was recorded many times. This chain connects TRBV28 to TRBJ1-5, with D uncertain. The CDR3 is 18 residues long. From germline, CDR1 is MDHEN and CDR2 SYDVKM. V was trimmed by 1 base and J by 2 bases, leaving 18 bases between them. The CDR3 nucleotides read TGTGCCAGCAGTTTATCTTTTCGGCAGTGGAGCGGCAATCAGCCCCAGCATTTT. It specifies CASSLSFRQWSGNQPQHF.

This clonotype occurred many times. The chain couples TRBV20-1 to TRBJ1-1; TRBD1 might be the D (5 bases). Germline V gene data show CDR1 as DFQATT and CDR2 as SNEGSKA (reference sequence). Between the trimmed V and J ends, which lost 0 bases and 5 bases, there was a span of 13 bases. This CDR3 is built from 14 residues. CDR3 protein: CSARDRGLTTEAFF. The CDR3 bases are TGCAGTGCTAGAGATCGGGGGTTAACAACTGAAGCTTTCTTT.

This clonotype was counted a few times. The CDR3 loop is CASSVGGGGNSPLHF. The DNA for the CDR3 is TGTGCCAGCAGCGTAGGGGGAGGGGGGAATTCACCCCTCCACTTT. V usage is TRBV9 and J usage is TRBJ1-6; TRBD1 might be the D (6 bases). Germline-derived CDR1 and CDR2 are SGDLS and YYNGEE. V lost 0 bases and J 7 bases, leaving 11 bases between the germline ends. CDR3 length: 15 amino acids. The full variable domain, its missing parts supplied by reference TRBV9 and TRBJ1-6, is DSGVTQTPKHLITATGQRVTLRCSPRSGDLSVYWYQQSLDQGLQFLIQYYNGEERAKGNILERFSAQQFPDLHSELNLSSLELGDSALYFCASSVGGGGNSPLHFGNGTRLTVT.

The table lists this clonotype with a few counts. DNA of the CDR3: TGTGCCAGCAGTGACTCGTTCGATAACACCGGGGAGCTGTTTTTT. It specifies CASSDSFDNTGELFF. The rearrangement joins TRBV6-4 to TRBJ2-2; D is unclear. Germline CDR1 is MRHNA and CDR2 is SNTAGT. CDR3 length: 15 amino acids. The V gene lost 0 bases and the J gene lost 2 bases, with 7 bases spanning the gap.

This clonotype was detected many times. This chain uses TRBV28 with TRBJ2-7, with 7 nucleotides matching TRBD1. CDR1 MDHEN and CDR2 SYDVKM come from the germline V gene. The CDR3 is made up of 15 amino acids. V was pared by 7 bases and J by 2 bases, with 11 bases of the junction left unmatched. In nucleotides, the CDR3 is TGTGCCAGCACCCCTATTGGGACAGCCACCTACGAGCAGTACTTC. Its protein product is CASTPIGTATYEQYF. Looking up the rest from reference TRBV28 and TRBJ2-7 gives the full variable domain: DVKVTQSSRYLVKRTGEKVFLECVQDMDHENMFWYRQDPGLGLRLIYFSYDVKMKEKGDIPEGYSVSREKKERFSLILESASTNQTSMYLCASTPIGTATYEQYFGPGTRLTVT.

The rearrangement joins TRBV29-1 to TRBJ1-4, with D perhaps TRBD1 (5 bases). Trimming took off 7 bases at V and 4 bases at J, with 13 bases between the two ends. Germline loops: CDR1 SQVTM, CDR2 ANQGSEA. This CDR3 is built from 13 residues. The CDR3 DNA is TGCAGCGACCACTGGGGACGTAATGAAAAACTGTTTTTT. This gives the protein CSDHWGRNEKLFF.

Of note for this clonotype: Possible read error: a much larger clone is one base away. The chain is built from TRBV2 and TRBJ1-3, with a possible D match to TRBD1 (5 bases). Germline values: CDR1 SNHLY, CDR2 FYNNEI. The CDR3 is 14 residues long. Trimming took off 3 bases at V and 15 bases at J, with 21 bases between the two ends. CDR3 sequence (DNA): TGTGCCAGCAGTGAGCGTCCCGGGGCGGTGGCGGGATATTTT. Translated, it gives CASSERPGAVAGYF.

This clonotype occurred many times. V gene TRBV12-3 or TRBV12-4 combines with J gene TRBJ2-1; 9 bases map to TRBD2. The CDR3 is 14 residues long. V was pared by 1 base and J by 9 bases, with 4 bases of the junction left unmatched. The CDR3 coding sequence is TGTGCCAGCAGTTTAGGCGGGGGGGCCCGTGAGCAGTTCTTC. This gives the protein CASSLGGGAREQFF.

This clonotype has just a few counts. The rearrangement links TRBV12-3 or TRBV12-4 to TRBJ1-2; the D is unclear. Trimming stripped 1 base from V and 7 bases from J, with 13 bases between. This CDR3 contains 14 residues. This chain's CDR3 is CASSLDPARFGYTF. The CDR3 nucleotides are TGTGCCAGCAGTTTAGACCCCGCCCGCTTTGGCTACACCTTC.

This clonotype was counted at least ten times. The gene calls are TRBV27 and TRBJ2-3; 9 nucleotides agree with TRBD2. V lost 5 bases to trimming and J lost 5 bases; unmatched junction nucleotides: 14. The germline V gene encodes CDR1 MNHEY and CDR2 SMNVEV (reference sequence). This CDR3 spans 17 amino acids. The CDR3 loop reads CASSPALRAGGKDTQYF. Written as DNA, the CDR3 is TGTGCCAGCAGTCCAGCCCTGCGGGCGGGAGGGAAAGATACGCAGTATTTT.

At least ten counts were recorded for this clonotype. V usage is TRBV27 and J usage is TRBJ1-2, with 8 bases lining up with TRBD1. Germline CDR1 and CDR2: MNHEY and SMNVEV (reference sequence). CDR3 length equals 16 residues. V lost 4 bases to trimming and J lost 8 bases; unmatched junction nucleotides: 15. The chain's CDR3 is CASSSLDRVGLEGYTF. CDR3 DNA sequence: TGTGCCAGCAGTTCCCTGGACAGGGTGGGGCTAGAAGGCTACACCTTC.

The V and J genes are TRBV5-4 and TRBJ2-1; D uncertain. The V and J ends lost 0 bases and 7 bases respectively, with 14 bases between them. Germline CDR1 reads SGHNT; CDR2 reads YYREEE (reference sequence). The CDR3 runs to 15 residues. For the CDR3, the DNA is TGTGCCAGCAGCTTGGAGAACCGCCTATTGAATGAGCAGTTCTTC. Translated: CASSLENRLLNEQFF.

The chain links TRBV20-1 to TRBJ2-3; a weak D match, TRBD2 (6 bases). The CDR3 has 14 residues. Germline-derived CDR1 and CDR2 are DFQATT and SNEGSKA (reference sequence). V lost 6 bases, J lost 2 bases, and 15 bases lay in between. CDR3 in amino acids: CSAMEGGPTDTQYF. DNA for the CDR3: TGCAGTGCAATGGAGGGTGGTCCCACAGATACGCAGTATTTT.

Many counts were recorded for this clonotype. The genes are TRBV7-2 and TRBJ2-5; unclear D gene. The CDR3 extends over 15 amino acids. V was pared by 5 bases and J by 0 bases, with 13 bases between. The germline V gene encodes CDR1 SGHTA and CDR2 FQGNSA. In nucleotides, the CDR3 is TGTGCCAGCAGCCCCCTCTACCGGTACCAAGAGACCCAGTACTTC. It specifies CASSPLYRYQETQYF.

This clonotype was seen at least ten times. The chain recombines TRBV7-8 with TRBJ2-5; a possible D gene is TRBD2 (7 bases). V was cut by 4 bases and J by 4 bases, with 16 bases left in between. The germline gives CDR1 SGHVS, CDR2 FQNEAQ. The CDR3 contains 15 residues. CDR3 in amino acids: CASSSVMRGGETQYF. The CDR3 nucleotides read TGTGCCAGCAGCTCCGTGATGAGGGGGGGAGAGACCCAGTACTTC.

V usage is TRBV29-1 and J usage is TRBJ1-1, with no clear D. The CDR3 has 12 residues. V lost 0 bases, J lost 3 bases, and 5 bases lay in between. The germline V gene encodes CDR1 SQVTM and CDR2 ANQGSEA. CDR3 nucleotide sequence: TGCAGCGTTGAAGAGGATGACACTGAAGCTTTCTTT. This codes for CSVEEDDTEAFF.

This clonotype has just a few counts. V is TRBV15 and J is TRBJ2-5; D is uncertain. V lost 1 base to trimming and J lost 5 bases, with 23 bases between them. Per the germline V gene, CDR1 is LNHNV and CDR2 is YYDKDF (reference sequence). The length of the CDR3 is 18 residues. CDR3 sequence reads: CATSRGTAEPEWAETQYF. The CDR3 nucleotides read TGTGCCACCAGCAGAGGAACAGCCGAACCAGAATGGGCGGAGACCCAGTACTTC.

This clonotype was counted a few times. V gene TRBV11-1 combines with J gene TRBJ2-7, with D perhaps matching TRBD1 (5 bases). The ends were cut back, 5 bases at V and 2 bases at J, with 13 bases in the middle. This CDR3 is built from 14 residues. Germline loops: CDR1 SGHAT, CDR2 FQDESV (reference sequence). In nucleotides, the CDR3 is TGTGCCAGCAGCCCCGCAGGGTTTACCTACGAGCAGTACTTC. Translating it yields CASSPAGFTYEQYF.